These 29 T cell receptor beta chains came from one sample sequenced in a study of blood T cell repertoires in COVID-19. Some clones are missing from TCRdb's copy, which holds only in-frame ones; the method was immunoSEQ multiplex PCR. The table lists approximately 90,000 clones, 65% to 85% of them singletons. Sequenced input: peripheral blood. All receptors derive from a woman aged 80 or over with active or convalescent COVID-19.

V and J are TRBV27 and TRBJ2-5; 8 bases fit TRBD2. Germline V gene lookup returns CDR1 MNHEY and CDR2 SMNVEV (reference sequence). The CDR3 has 16 amino acids. V lost 8 bases and J lost 1; bases outside the gene matches: 12. The CDR3 bases are TGTGCCAGCGGGCAGTCCTATCGGGGGGGCCAAGAGACCCAGTACTTC. Its protein product is CASGQSYRGGQETQYF.

This rearrangement joins TRBV27 to TRBJ1-1, with D perhaps TRBD1 (5 bases). The germline V and J ends were trimmed by 5 bases and 0 bases, with 16 bases remaining between them. Germline loops: CDR1 MNHEY, CDR2 SMNVEV (reference sequence). The CDR3 totals 16 residues. The CDR3 DNA reads as TGTGCCAGCAGTCCTAGGGGATTACTTTTGAACACTGAAGCTTTCTTT. This encodes CASSPRGLLLNTEAFF.

The rearrangement joins TRBV27 to TRBJ1-5, with D possibly being TRBD1 (6 bases). Germline V gene sequence: CDR1 MNHEY, CDR2 SMNVEV (reference sequence). Trimming removed 5 bases from V and 7 bases from J, with 21 bases in between. This CDR3 region has 16 residues. CDR3 DNA sequence: TGTGCCAGCAGTCCCCTAGGCAGGGGACCGGAGCAGCCCCAGCATTTT. Encoded protein: CASSPLGRGPEQPQHF.

V gene TRBV28 combines with J gene TRBJ1-2; maybe TRBD1 (6 bases). Between the trimmed V and J ends, which lost 5 bases and 8 bases, there was a span of 12 bases. The CDR3 has 12 amino acids. Per germline, CDR1 MDHEN and CDR2 SYDVKM. The CDR3 is CASSADRRGYTF. CDR3 DNA: TGTGCCAGCAGTGCCGACAGGAGAGGCTACACCTTC.

This rearrangement joins TRBV10-3 to TRBJ2-1; TRBD1 matches at 7 bases. Trimming removed 6 bases from V and 0 bases from J; junction bases left unmatched: 2. The CDR3 is made up of 14 amino acids. CDR1 ENHRY and CDR2 SYGVKD come from the germline V gene. The CDR3 region is CAIRGQSSYNEQFF. Here the CDR3 DNA reads TGTGCCATCAGGGGACAGAGCTCCTACAATGAGCAGTTCTTC.

The CDR3 DNA sequence: TGTGCCAGCAGCAGAGAAGGGGGTAACACCGGGGAGCTGTTTTTT. It encodes CASSREGGNTGELFF. The V and J genes are TRBV6-5 and TRBJ2-2, with TRBD1 as a possible D gene (6 bases). CDR1 and CDR2 (germline): MNHEY, SVGAGI. V was pared by 6 bases and J by 2 bases, with 13 bases between. The CDR3 is made up of 15 amino acids.

The J gene is TRBJ2-5, the V gene TRBV5-1; D remains unclear. V was shortened by 1 base and J by 2 bases, with 6 bases between the two germline ends. This CDR3 is 13 amino acids long. Germline loops: CDR1 SGHRS, CDR2 YFSETQ. The CDR3 coding sequence is TGCGCCAGCAGCTTGTCCTCGCAAGAGACCCAGTACTTC. Its protein product is CASSLSSQETQYF.

This clone was found a few times. The V and J genes are TRBV18 and TRBJ2-1, with TRBD2 matching 9 bases. Germline loops: CDR1 KGHSH, CDR2 LQKENI. The CDR3 contains 17 residues. V trimming: 3 bases; J trimming: 0 bases; junction bases outside the gene matches: 6. For the CDR3, the DNA is TGTGCCAGCTCACCCTCTCCAGCGGGAGGCTCCTACAATGAGCAGTTCTTC. It encodes CASSPSPAGGSYNEQFF.

The chain has TRBV28 and TRBJ2-7, with D perhaps matching TRBD2 (6 bases). V was clipped by 6 bases and J by 4 bases, with 19 bases between them. Per the germline V gene, CDR1 is MDHEN and CDR2 is SYDVKM. The CDR3 covers 15 residues. CDR3 sequence reads: CASRVMGGGFYEQYF. DNA of the CDR3: TGTGCCAGCAGAGTCATGGGGGGAGGTTTTTACGAGCAGTACTTC.

The chain combines TRBV6-5 with TRBJ1-2; the D is unclear. The CDR3 length is 14 residues. V gave up 7 bases and J gave up 1 base, with 13 bases separating them. Germline-derived CDR1 and CDR2 are MNHEY and SVGAGI. CDR3 region: CASKPGPDNYGYTF. The CDR3 DNA reads as TGTGCCAGCAAACCCGGTCCTGATAACTATGGCTACACCTTC.

The chain carries TRBV24-1 and TRBJ1-2; 10 nucleotides agree with TRBD1. The V and J ends lost 3 bases and 6 bases, in that order; junction bases with no gene match: 3. CDR3 length equals 14 residues. Germline CDR1 KGHDR, CDR2 SFDVKD. The CDR3 spells CATSDTGTGDGYTF. CDR3 in DNA: TGTGCCACCAGTGATACCGGGACAGGGGATGGCTACACCTTC.

The chain carries TRBV6-1 and TRBJ1-5; D is unclear. CDR1 is MNHNS, CDR2 SASEGT, per germline. There are 12 residues in the CDR3. V lost 5 bases to trimming and J lost 6 bases, with 8 bases between them. The CDR3 DNA sequence: TGTGCCAGCAGTCGCGAGGGTCAGCCCCAGCATTTT. Amino acid sequence: CASSREGQPQHF.

This chain uses TRBV7-6 with TRBJ2-1, with TRBD1 identical over 9 bases. CDR1 and CDR2 from the germline V gene are SGHVS and FNYEAQ. V trimming: 1 base; J trimming: 9 bases; junction bases outside the gene matches: 10. The CDR3 runs 16 residues. The CDR3 region has the DNA TGTGCCAGCAGCTTAGTATTGGGACAGGGTGTGGGTGAGCAGTTCTTC. Protein sequence: CASSLVLGQGVGEQFF.

This clone was seen only a few times. This chain joins TRBV4-3 and TRBJ1-1, with 7 bases fitting TRBD1. The ends lost 0 bases at V and 1 base at J; junction bases unmatched: 5. The germline V gene has CDR1 LGHNA and CDR2 YSLEER. The CDR3 is 16 amino acids. CDR3 residues: CASSQDDRTGNTEAFF. In DNA form, the CDR3 reads TGCGCCAGCAGCCAAGATGATCGGACAGGGAACACTGAAGCTTTCTTT.

This clone has just one count. The V and J genes are TRBV11-3 and TRBJ2-7; tentatively, D is TRBD1 (6 bases). CDR3 length: 16 amino acids. Germline V gene data show CDR1 as SGHNT and CDR2 as YENEEA. Trimming took off 1 base at V and 1 base at J, with 14 bases between the two ends. This CDR3 reads CASSLASSDSSYEQYF. In nucleotides, the CDR3 is TGTGCCAGCAGCTTAGCCTCCTCGGACAGTTCCTACGAGCAGTACTTC.

V and J are TRBV15 and TRBJ2-5, with D perhaps matching TRBD2 (6 bases). The ends were cut back, 3 bases at V and 3 bases at J, with 20 bases in the middle. This CDR3 has 17 residues. Per the germline V gene, CDR1 is LNHNV and CDR2 is YYDKDF (reference sequence). The CDR3 loop reads CATSRGSGVWVEETQYF. The DNA for the CDR3 is TGTGCCACCAGCAGGGGTTCGGGGGTCTGGGTTGAAGAGACCCAGTACTTC.

V is TRBV9 and J is TRBJ2-5; 9 positions match TRBD2. CDR1 SGDLS and CDR2 YYNGEE come from the germline V gene. Unmatched junction bases numbered 4, after V lost 2 bases and J lost 5 bases. The CDR3 covers 14 residues. In DNA, the CDR3 is TGTGCCAGCAGCGTTAGCGGGAGAGGGGAGACCCAGTACTTC. It yields the protein CASSVSGRGETQYF.

This chain joins TRBV30 and TRBJ2-5; tentatively, D is TRBD1 (6 bases). The ends were cut back, 0 bases at V and 2 bases at J, with 13 bases in the middle. This CDR3 contains 15 residues. Germline V gene lookup returns CDR1 GTSNPN and CDR2 SVGIG (reference sequence). CDR3 sequence: CAWSVRGTRQETQYF. The CDR3 DNA reads as TGTGCCTGGAGTGTAAGGGGGACGCGGCAAGAGACCCAGTACTTC.

The V gene is TRBV9, the J gene TRBJ2-2; TRBD2 is a possible D gene (7 bases). Germline CDR1 SGDLS, CDR2 YYNGEE. Trimming cost V 3 bases and J 5 bases, with 14 bases left between them. There are 15 residues in the CDR3. CDR3 protein: CASSEGGLATGELFF. The CDR3 nucleotides read TGTGCCAGCAGCGAGGGGGGGCTAGCGACCGGGGAGCTGTTTTTT. Full variable domain (missing parts from reference TRBV9 and TRBJ2-2): DSGVTQTPKHLITATGQRVTLRCSPRSGDLSVYWYQQSLDQGLQFLIQYYNGEERAKGNILERFSAQQFPDLHSELNLSSLELGDSALYFCASSEGGLATGELFFGEGSRLTVL.

The V gene is TRBV28, the J gene TRBJ1-6, with a possible D match to TRBD1 (5 bases). Trimming stripped 7 bases from V and 9 bases from J, with 19 bases between. Looked up from germline, CDR1 is MDHEN and CDR2 is SYDVKM. The CDR3 runs 15 residues. DNA of the CDR3: TGTGCCAGCATACAGGCCGGGCAGCTCGCTTCACCCCTCCACTTT. Translated, it gives CASIQAGQLASPLHF.

The chain is built from TRBV12-2 and TRBJ2-3; the listed D gene, TRBD1, was not tested against the DNA. TRBV12-2 is a recognized pseudogene. The CDR3 spans 17 residues. The CDR3 nucleotides read TGTGCAAGTCGCCCGCTAGGAGGACAGAAACCCACAGATACGCAGTATTTT. The encoded protein is CASRPLGGQKPTDTQYF.

The chain employs TRBV5-6 and TRBJ2-3; no reliable D call. Germline CDR1 SGHDT, CDR2 YYEEEE. This CDR3 is built from 12 residues. V was pared by 1 base and J by 4 bases, with 4 bases between. CDR3 amino acids: CASSLRADTQYF. The CDR3 DNA sequence: TGTGCCAGCAGCTTGCGTGCAGATACGCAGTATTTT.

The V and J genes are TRBV21-1 and TRBJ2-7; the table's D call, TRBD1, has no DNA check behind it. TRBV21-1 is a listed pseudogene. The CDR3 spans 14 residues. The CDR3, as DNA: TGTGCCAGCGGTTTTACAGGGGGCAATAACGAGCAGTACTTC. Translating it yields CASGFTGGNNEQYF.

The chain joins TRBV5-1 to TRBJ2-2; 13 bases fit TRBD2. With V trimmed by 1 base and J by 3 bases, 3 bases remained unmatched. This CDR3 comprises 17 residues. Germline lookup yields CDR1 SGHRS and CDR2 YFSETQ. CDR3 in amino acids: CASSLTSGRGYTGELFF. The CDR3 coding sequence is TGCGCCAGCAGCTTGACTAGCGGGAGGGGGTACACCGGGGAGCTGTTTTTT.

This chain links TRBV6-2 or TRBV6-3 with TRBJ1-5; weak D call: TRBD1 (5 bases). This CDR3 spans 14 amino acids. V lost 2 bases and J 6 bases, leaving 11 bases between the germline ends. Germline lookup yields CDR1 MNHEY and CDR2 SVGEGT. The CDR3 is CASSYHARAQPQHF. The CDR3 DNA reads as TGTGCCAGCAGTTACCACGCCAGGGCTCAGCCCCAGCATTTT.

This clone was observed a handful of times. The same CDR3 is also encoded by other DNA sequences in this sample. The rearrangement links TRBV6-2 or TRBV6-3 to TRBJ1-2, with a possible D match to TRBD1 (5 bases). The length of the CDR3 is 14 residues. The germline V gene encodes CDR1 MNHEY and CDR2 SVGEGT. V was cut by 2 bases and J by 0 bases, with 7 bases left in between. The DNA of the CDR3 is TGTGCCAGCAGTTACGCAGGGTCTAACTATGGCTACACCTTC. This codes for CASSYAGSNYGYTF.

This sequence joins TRBV24-1 and TRBJ2-5; 11 nucleotides align to TRBD2. CDR1 is KGHDR and CDR2 is SFDVKD in the germline V gene. Trimming at V came to 4 bases and at J to 5 bases, leaving 5 bases not matched to a gene. This CDR3 contains 15 residues. CDR3 DNA sequence: TGTGCCACCAGTGAGACTAGCGGGATCCGGGAGACCCAGTACTTC. It specifies CATSETSGIRETQYF.

V usage is TRBV4-1 and J usage is TRBJ1-3; D is uncertain. Germline V lookup: CDR1 MGHRA, CDR2 YSYEKL. The CDR3 runs 15 residues. Trimming removed 1 base at V and 0 bases at J, with 7 bases between. The CDR3 protein is CASSQVQISGNTIYF. In DNA form, the CDR3 reads TGCGCCAGCAGCCAAGTCCAGATCTCTGGAAACACCATATATTTT.

The rearrangement uses TRBV27 and TRBJ1-2; TRBD1 is a possible D gene (5 bases). CDR3 length: 15 amino acids. Trimming took off 0 bases at V and 2 bases at J, with 10 bases between the two ends. Germline assignment: CDR1 MNHEY and CDR2 SMNVEV (reference sequence). The CDR3: CASSLSGPINYGYTF. For the CDR3, the DNA is TGTGCCAGCAGTTTATCGGGGCCAATCAACTATGGCTACACCTTC.